This T cell receptor (beta chain) was profiled in a study of human T cells and chemical hapten exposure. The time point is: patch test 2, 6 weeks after DPC sensitization. Treatment reported: therapeutic diphenylcyclopropenone sensitization with weekly scalp DPC. Suited to DPC and affected by alopecia, the donors ranged from 18 to 70 years old. V gave up 0 bases and J gave up 10 bases, with 8 bases separating them. Germline CDR1 reads SGHRS; CDR2 reads YFSETQ. The CDR3 is 12 amino acids. TCRdb analysed the RACE reads with MiXCR anew, one entry per CDR3 protein. The table shows a few hundred thousand distinct CDR3 sequences, with about 6.9% occurring only once.

This rearrangement joins TRBV5-1 to TRBJ2-1, with no clear D. The clonotype was recovered from a woman aged 18 to 35 with alopecia areata. Some clones in this sample may be carry-over from other donors' samples. Sequences were derived from whole blood, sampled in connection with sensitization to the hapten diphenylcyclopropenone (DPC). The DNA for the CDR3 is TGCGCCAGCAGCTTGGTGGGAAGCGAGCAGTTCTTC. Translation gives CASSLVGSEQFF. Filled out from reference TRBV5-1 and TRBJ2-1, the complete variable domain reads KAGVTQTPRYLIKTRGQQVTLSCSPISGHRSVSWYQQTPGQGLQFLFEYFSETQRNKGNFPGRFSGRQFSNSRSEMNVSTLELGDSALYLCASSLVGSEQFFGPGTRLTVL.